One sample yielded the 26 T cell receptor beta chains listed below, sequenced in a study of identifying expanded T cells in peripheral blood. The repertoire was sequenced with immunoSEQ multiplex PCR; TCRdb's copy has only in-frame clones and lacks some. The data hold tens of thousands of clones, with 89% observed a single time. Specimen: blood. Receptors were obtained from a person aged 18 to 70 in good health.

The genes are TRBV15 and TRBJ2-6; D may correspond to TRBD1 or TRBD2 (5 bases each). In germline, CDR1 is LNHNV, CDR2 YYDKDF (reference sequence). Deletions cut 5 bases from V and 0 bases from J, with 11 bases between. CDR3 length: 16 amino acids. The CDR3 is CATSGLRGSGANVLTF. In DNA form, the CDR3 reads TGTGCCACCAGCGGGTTGAGGGGCTCTGGGGCCAACGTCCTGACTTTC. The full variable domain, completed using reference TRBV15 and TRBJ2-6, is DAMVIQNPRYQVTQFGKPVTLSCSQTLNHNVMYWYQQKSSQAPKLLFHYYDKDFNNEADTPDNFQSRRPNTSFCFLDIRSPGLGDTAMYLCATSGLRGSGANVLTFGAGSRLTVL.

This clone was observed a single time. The rearrangement links TRBV7-9 to TRBJ2-5; either TRBD1 or TRBD2 may supply D (6 bases each). Trimming removed 8 bases from V and 3 bases from J, with 16 bases in between. The CDR3 loop spans 14 amino acids. Germline values: CDR1 SEHNR, CDR2 FQNEAQ (reference sequence). In DNA form, the CDR3 reads TGTGCCAGCGCGGGTAGGCGGGACAAAGAGACCCAGTACTTC. Its protein product is CASAGRRDKETQYF.

This clone was counted once. V usage is TRBV7-2 and J usage is TRBJ2-7; TRBD2 matches 14 bases. Germline-derived CDR1 and CDR2 are SGHTA and FQGNSA. The length of the CDR3 is 16 residues. The trim removed 5 bases at V and 5 bases at J, leaving 8 bases unmatched. The CDR3 sequence is CASSPRLAGGMNEQYF. DNA for the CDR3: TGTGCCAGCAGCCCACGACTAGCGGGGGGGATGAACGAGCAGTACTTC.

The chain uses TRBV28 and TRBJ2-5, with 10 bases aligning to TRBD1. The better agreement between TRBJ2-7 and the DNA end casts doubt on the J call. Germline values: CDR1 MDHEN, CDR2 SYDVKM. CDR3 size: 15 residues. The CDR3 loop is CASSRDRGGGYEQYF. CDR3 sequence (DNA): TGTGCCAGCAGTCGGGACAGGGGAGGGGGCTACGAGCAGTACTTC.

V usage is TRBV9 and J usage is TRBJ2-2; D is possibly TRBD1 (6 bases). V lost 1 base to trimming and J lost 3 bases, with 10 bases between them. Looked up from germline, CDR1 is SGDLS and CDR2 is YYNGEE. The CDR3 sequence is 15 residues long. CDR3 in amino acids: CASSVNRDYTGELFF. The CDR3 coding sequence is TGTGCCAGCAGCGTAAACAGGGATTACACCGGGGAGCTGTTTTTT.

V usage is TRBV7-2 and J usage is TRBJ1-6, with a weak D call TRBD1 (5 bases). Germline-derived CDR1 and CDR2 are SGHTA and FQGNSA. The CDR3 sequence is 16 residues long. V lost 4 bases to trimming and J lost 6 bases, with 16 bases between them. The CDR3, as DNA: TGTGCCAGCAGCTCGACCGGTGGGGGGGGTAATTCACCCCTCCACTTT. It translates to CASSSTGGGGNSPLHF.

The rearrangement joins TRBV7-2 to TRBJ1-2; D perhaps matches TRBD1 (5 bases). The CDR3 contains 16 residues. From germline, CDR1 is SGHTA and CDR2 FQGNSA. The germline V and J ends were trimmed by 4 bases and 5 bases, with 20 bases remaining between them. CDR3: CASSYRRGGRLYGYTF. Written as DNA, the CDR3 is TGTGCCAGCAGCTATAGGAGGGGAGGACGGCTATATGGCTACACCTTC.

CDR3 bases: TGCGCCAGCAGCTTGGCGTCTAGCGGGGGTCAAGAGACCCAGTACTTC. This translates into CASSLASSGGQETQYF. The chain uses TRBV5-1 and TRBJ2-5; 10 bases agree with TRBD2. Germline V gene data show CDR1 as SGHRS and CDR2 as YFSETQ. The ends lost 0 bases at V and 2 bases at J; junction bases unmatched: 4. The CDR3 is made up of 16 amino acids.

The J gene is TRBJ2-5, the V gene TRBV7-2, with 11 bases identical to TRBD2. The V and J ends lost 4 bases and 5 bases, in that order; junction bases with no gene match: 9. CDR1 SGHTA and CDR2 FQGNSA come from the germline V gene. The CDR3 runs 16 residues. The CDR3 protein is CASSSHSGGARETQYF. CDR3 DNA sequence: TGTGCCAGCAGCTCCCATAGCGGGGGGGCGCGGGAGACCCAGTACTTC.

V gene TRBV19 combines with J gene TRBJ1-1; D remains ambiguous. V was cut by 7 bases and J by 5 bases, with 20 bases left in between. Looked up from germline, CDR1 is LNHDA and CDR2 is SQIVND (reference sequence). This CDR3 region has 15 residues. DNA of the CDR3: TGTGCCAGTAAGGAACGAATACAGAGGGAAACTGAAGCTTTCTTT. Translation: CASKERIQRETEAFF.

This chain links TRBV27 with TRBJ2-3; 12 bases fit TRBD2. Germline CDR1 is MNHEY and CDR2 is SMNVEV (reference sequence). CDR3 length: 14 amino acids. V shed 9 bases and J 2 bases; nucleotides not matched to a gene: 3. The CDR3 DNA reads as TGTGCCAGTGGACTAGCGGGAAACACAGATACGCAGTATTTT. It yields the protein CASGLAGNTDTQYF.

The genes are TRBV27 and TRBJ1-5, with a possible D match to TRBD1 (5 bases). V gave up 4 bases and J gave up 3 bases, with 10 bases separating them. There are 14 residues in the CDR3. Looked up from germline, CDR1 is MNHEY and CDR2 is SMNVEV (reference sequence). The CDR3 DNA reads as TGTGCCAGCAGTTCGACAGCTTCCAATCAGCCCCAGCATTTT. Its protein product is CASSSTASNQPQHF.

The chain carries TRBV9 and TRBJ2-3, with D possibly TRBD1 on 6 matching bases. CDR1 SGDLS and CDR2 YYNGEE come from the germline V gene. Trimming stripped 4 bases from V and 2 bases from J, with 14 bases between. The CDR3 has 15 residues. The CDR3 here is CASSSRVGATDTQYF. The CDR3 region has the DNA TGTGCCAGCAGCTCACGGGTGGGGGCCACAGATACGCAGTATTTT. The full variable domain, completed using reference TRBV9 and TRBJ2-3, is DSGVTQTPKHLITATGQRVTLRCSPRSGDLSVYWYQQSLDQGLQFLIQYYNGEERAKGNILERFSAQQFPDLHSELNLSSLELGDSALYFCASSSRVGATDTQYFGPGTRLTVL.

The J gene is TRBJ1-2, the V gene TRBV6-5, with TRBD1 as a possible D gene (6 bases). Looked up from germline, CDR1 is MNHEY and CDR2 is SVGAGI. V lost 6 bases and J 5 bases, leaving 13 bases between the germline ends. CDR3 length: 13 residues. The CDR3, as DNA: TGTGCCAGCAGGGTCGGGACAAATTATGGCTACACCTTC. This gives the protein CASRVGTNYGYTF.

The chain employs TRBV7-2 and TRBJ2-1; no clear D gene. The CDR3 loop spans 13 amino acids. CDR1 and CDR2 (germline): SGHTA, FQGNSA. V was pared by 5 bases and J by 8 bases, with 13 bases between. CDR3 in DNA: TGTGCCAGCAGCCCCAAGGTTGGGTATGAGCAGTTCTTC. Amino acid sequence: CASSPKVGYEQFF.

In its sample, this clone was seen once. The rearrangement uses TRBV7-8 and TRBJ2-1; 9 positions agree with TRBD1. The trim removed 1 base at V and 4 bases at J, leaving 2 bases unmatched. The germline CDR1 and CDR2 sequences are SGHVS and FQNEAQ. The CDR3 is 15 residues long. The CDR3 reads CASSLDRGPYNEQFF. In nucleotides, the CDR3 is TGTGCCAGCAGCTTAGACAGGGGGCCTTACAATGAGCAGTTCTTC.

This rearrangement joins TRBV6-5 to TRBJ1-1, with 9 bases matching TRBD1. The V gene's germline CDR1 is MNHEY and CDR2 SVGAGI. This CDR3 is built from 13 residues. The ends lost 6 bases at V and 3 bases at J; junction bases unmatched: 2. Written as DNA, the CDR3 is TGTGCCAGCAGCCGGGACAGGGACACTGAAGCTTTCTTT. It yields the protein CASSRDRDTEAFF.

The V and J genes are TRBV18 and TRBJ2-2; 9 bases are shared with TRBD2. Unmatched junction bases numbered 2, after V lost 3 bases and J lost 0 bases. Germline CDR1 KGHSH, CDR2 LQKENI. CDR3 length equals 16 residues. The CDR3 DNA reads as TGTGCCAGCTCACCGTGGACTAGCGCGAACACCGGGGAGCTGTTTTTT. It specifies CASSPWTSANTGELFF.

The V gene is TRBV20-1, the J gene TRBJ2-5; no reliable D call. Germline values: CDR1 DFQATT, CDR2 SNEGSKA (reference sequence). This CDR3 region has 11 residues. Written as DNA, the CDR3 is TGCGCCGAAGGCGTTCGAGAGACCCAGTACTTC. Amino acid sequence: CAEGVRETQYF.

The rearrangement joins TRBV28 to TRBJ2-3, with TRBD1 matching over 7 bases. With 2 bases clipped from V and 6 bases from J, the junction kept 8 bases outside the gene matches. CDR3 size: 15 residues. Germline V gene lookup returns CDR1 MDHEN and CDR2 SYDVKM. The CDR3 bases are TGTGCCAGCAGTTTAGGGCAGGGGGACAAGGATACGCAGTATTTT. Its translation: CASSLGQGDKDTQYF. Filled out from reference TRBV28 and TRBJ2-3, the complete variable domain reads DVKVTQSSRYLVKRTGEKVFLECVQDMDHENMFWYRQDPGLGLRLIYFSYDVKMKEKGDIPEGYSVSREKKERFSLILESASTNQTSMYLCASSLGQGDKDTQYFGPGTRLTVL.

The rearrangement joins TRBV11-1 to TRBJ2-7; tentatively, D is TRBD1 (5 bases). Germline lookup yields CDR1 SGHAT and CDR2 FQDESV (reference sequence). There are 14 residues in the CDR3. V was trimmed by 4 bases and J by 5 bases, leaving 15 bases between them. The CDR3 DNA reads TGTGCCAGCAGCTCAGGAGCAGGGAACGACGAGCAGTACTTC. Protein sequence: CASSSGAGNDEQYF.

The rearrangement uses TRBV4-1 and TRBJ2-7, with D uncertain. This CDR3 spans 15 amino acids. V was cut by 5 bases and J by 2 bases, with 16 bases left in between. Germline lookup yields CDR1 MGHRA and CDR2 YSYEKL. The CDR3 sequence is CASSAAEPGTYEQYF. The DNA of the CDR3 is TGCGCCAGCAGCGCAGCCGAGCCAGGAACCTACGAGCAGTACTTC.

The V and J genes are TRBV11-2 and TRBJ2-1; the D call may be TRBD1 or TRBD2 (5 bases each). CDR1 SGHAT and CDR2 FQNNGV come from the germline V gene. V lost 5 bases, J lost 12 bases, and 29 bases lay in between. The CDR3 loop spans 17 amino acids. DNA for the CDR3: TGTGCCAGCAGCCACGGGACCCGTCAATGGCAAATTCCTGGGCAGTTCTTC. Its protein is CASSHGTRQWQIPGQFF.

The chain is built from TRBV10-3 and TRBJ2-2, with D unclear. Germline assignment: CDR1 ENHRY and CDR2 SYGVKD. The CDR3 extends over 12 amino acids. The ends were cut back, 3 bases at V and 7 bases at J, with 6 bases in the middle. The CDR3 DNA follows: TGTGCCATCAGTGATTCGGTCGGGGAGCTGTTTTTT. This gives the protein CAISDSVGELFF.

The rearrangement links TRBV30 to TRBJ1-1; 7 bases align to TRBD1. V was clipped by 1 base and J by 5 bases; unmatched bases: 7. CDR1 GTSNPN and CDR2 SVGIG come from the germline V gene (reference sequence). The CDR3 totals 14 residues. As DNA, the CDR3 is TGTGCCTGGAGTGCCAGACAGGGTTGGACTGAAGCTTTCTTT. Translating gives CAWSARQGWTEAFF. Filled out from reference TRBV30 and TRBJ1-1, the complete variable domain reads SQTIHQWPATLVQPVGSPLSLECTVEGTSNPNLYWYRQAAGRGLQLLFYSVGIGQISSEVPQNLSASRPQDRQFILSSKKLLLSDSGFYLCAWSARQGWTEAFFGQGTRLTVV.

The CDR3 region is CASSDRGGARGQETQYF. The CDR3, as DNA: TGTGCCAGCAGCGACCGTGGGGGGGCGCGGGGTCAAGAGACCCAGTACTTC. The chain uses TRBV7-9 and TRBJ2-5; D might be TRBD2 (7 bases). V was cut by 5 bases and J by 2 bases, with 21 bases left in between. CDR1 is SEHNR and CDR2 is FQNEAQ in the germline V gene (reference sequence). The CDR3 runs to 17 residues.